The present TCR beta chain was sequenced within a study of cytomegalovirus exposure and HLA in healthy donors. Study-wide results and limits: Researchers catalogued approximately 170 TCR beta chains as cytomegalovirus-associated.

The CDR3 extends over 14 amino acids. Looked up from germline, CDR1 is LNHDA and CDR2 is SQIVND (reference sequence). Trimming left V 0 bases short and J 1 base short, with 6 bases between. This clone has just one count. Its antigen is unidentified. The primer mix had 60 Vbeta and 13 Jbeta primers. Data came from immunoSEQ multiplex PCR; TCRdb stores just in-frame clones and leaves some out. The sample lists 50,000 to 70,000 clones; 55% to 65% were seen once. The V call is TRBV19, the J call TRBJ1-1; D perhaps matches TRBD1 (5 bases). The TCR sequence derives from a man aged 25-45 years in good health and CMV-seronegative. Sample: PBMCs. The CDR3 DNA follows: TGTGCCAGTAGTATAGACAGGGAGAACACTGAAGCTTTCTTT. It yields the protein CASSIDRENTEAFF.